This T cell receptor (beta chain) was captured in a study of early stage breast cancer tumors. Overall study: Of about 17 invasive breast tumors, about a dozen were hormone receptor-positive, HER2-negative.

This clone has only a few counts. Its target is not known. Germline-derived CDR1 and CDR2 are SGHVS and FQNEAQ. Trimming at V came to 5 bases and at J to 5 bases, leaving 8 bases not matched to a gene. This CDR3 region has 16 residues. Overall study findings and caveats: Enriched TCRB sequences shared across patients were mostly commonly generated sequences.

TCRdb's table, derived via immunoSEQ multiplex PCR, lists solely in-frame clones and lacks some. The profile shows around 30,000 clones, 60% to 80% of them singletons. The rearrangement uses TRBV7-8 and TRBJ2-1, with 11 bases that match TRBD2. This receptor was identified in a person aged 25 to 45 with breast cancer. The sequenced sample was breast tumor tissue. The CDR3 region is CASSPPGLADNNEQFF. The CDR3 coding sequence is TGTGCCAGCAGCCCTCCGGGACTAGCGGATAACAATGAGCAGTTCTTC. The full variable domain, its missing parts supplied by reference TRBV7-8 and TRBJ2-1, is GAGVSQSPRYKVAKRGQDVALRCDPISGHVSLFWYQQALGQGPEFLTYFQNEAQLDKSGLPSDRFFAERPEGSVSTLKIQRTQQEDSAVYLCASSPPGLADNNEQFFGPGTRLTVL.